The 14 T cell receptor beta chains reported below all come from one sample, sequenced in a study of blood T cell repertoires in COVID-19. This table comes from immunoSEQ multiplex PCR, and its TCRdb copy is limited to in-frame clones, with some not included. The sample lists about 210,000 clones, roughly 85% occurring once. Input material: peripheral blood. The receptors originated from a woman in her 70s with COVID-19, enrolled during active disease.

This clone was counted once. J is TRBJ1-6 and V is TRBV11-1; possible D gene TRBD1, 5 bases. Per the germline V gene, CDR1 is SGHAT and CDR2 is FQDESV (reference sequence). Trimming took off 3 bases at V and 7 bases at J, with 16 bases between the two ends. There are 16 residues in the CDR3. The CDR3 sequence is CASSFSGTRGNSPLHF. Here the CDR3 DNA reads TGTGCCAGCAGCTTTTCGGGCACCCGGGGGAATTCACCCCTCCACTTT.

V is TRBV7-9 and J is TRBJ2-1, with 9 bases fitting TRBD1. The CDR3 runs to 14 residues. V lost 4 bases and J lost 3; bases outside the gene matches: 1. Germline V CDR1 and CDR2: SEHNR, FQNEAQ (reference sequence). The CDR3 is CASSWGQGYNEQFF. The DNA of the CDR3 is TGTGCCAGCAGCTGGGGACAGGGCTACAATGAGCAGTTCTTC. Full variable domain (missing parts from reference TRBV7-9 and TRBJ2-1): DTGVSQNPRHKITKRGQNVTFRCDPISEHNRLYWYRQTLGQGPEFLTYFQNEAQLEKSRLLSDRFSAERPKGSFSTLEIQRTEQGDSAMYLCASSWGQGYNEQFFGPGTRLTVL.

This clone has just one count. The chain carries TRBV29-1 and TRBJ1-2; 11 bases map to TRBD1. This CDR3 has 14 amino acids. After removal of 6 bases from V and 3 bases from J, the junction contained 6 bases not matched to a gene. Germline assignment: CDR1 SQVTM and CDR2 ANQGSEA. The DNA of the CDR3 is TGCAGCGTAGCTCTGGGACAGGGGGACTATGGCTACACCTTC. Translated: CSVALGQGDYGYTF.

A few counts support this clone. This chain joins TRBV4-2 and TRBJ2-7, with D perhaps TRBD1 (6 bases). V was shortened by 2 bases and J by 2 bases, with 13 bases between the two germline ends. CDR1 is LGHNA and CDR2 is YNFKEQ in the germline V gene. This CDR3 has 15 amino acids. As DNA, the CDR3 is TGTGCCAGCAGCCAAAACAGGGTATTGACCTACGAGCAGTACTTC. Protein: CASSQNRVLTYEQYF.

The V gene is TRBV7-2, the J gene TRBJ1-5; tentatively, D is TRBD1 (5 bases). The V end was cut by 2 bases, the J end by 3 bases, with 17 bases between. CDR3 length: 17 amino acids. The germline V gene has CDR1 SGHTA and CDR2 FQGNSA. CDR3 in amino acids: CASSLYPLGGNNQPQHF. CDR3 sequence (DNA): TGTGCCAGCAGCTTATACCCCTTGGGGGGGAACAATCAGCCCCAGCATTTT.

V and J are TRBV2 and TRBJ1-5, with 9 bases identical to TRBD1. Per the germline V gene, CDR1 is SNHLY and CDR2 is FYNNEI. With 7 bases clipped from V and 4 bases from J, the junction kept 2 bases outside the gene matches. The CDR3 has 13 amino acids. CDR3 DNA: TGTGCCAGCACTGGACAGGGGAATCAGCCCCAGCATTTT. Its protein is CASTGQGNQPQHF.

In its sample, this clone was seen a few times. The chain combines TRBV6-2 or TRBV6-3 with TRBJ2-7; 7 nucleotides line up with TRBD2. Germline loops: CDR1 MNHEY, CDR2 SVGEGT. J gave up 7 bases and V 6 bases, and 18 bases lay outside the gene matches. CDR3 length: 16 residues. This CDR3 reads CASSGPASGNVGEQYF. The CDR3 DNA sequence: TGTGCCAGCAGCGGGCCGGCAAGCGGGAATGTAGGGGAGCAGTACTTC.

V and J are TRBV6-5 and TRBJ1-1; D remains unclear. The germline V gene has CDR1 MNHEY and CDR2 SVGAGI. With 3 bases removed from V and 6 bases from J, the gap between germline ends came to 14 bases. The CDR3 runs to 14 residues. CDR3 DNA sequence: TGTGCCAGCAGTTATGATTCCCGGTCGGCTGAAGCTTTCTTT. Translating it yields CASSYDSRSAEAFF.

The V call is TRBV11-2, the J call TRBJ1-3, with no clear D. The CDR3 has 13 amino acids. V was shortened by 5 bases and J by 4 bases, with 9 bases between the two germline ends. Germline V gene lookup returns CDR1 SGHAT and CDR2 FQNNGV. The chain's CDR3 is CASSLRVGNTIYF. CDR3 DNA: TGTGCCAGCAGCCTACGTGTCGGAAACACCATATATTTT.

The V call is TRBV4-1, the J call TRBJ1-5; D not certain. The V gene's germline CDR1 is MGHRA and CDR2 YSYEKL. The V end lost 0 bases, the J end lost 4 bases, and 4 bases lay between the germline ends. The CDR3 is 13 residues long. CDR3 sequence (DNA): TGCGCCAGCAGCCAAGATCGGAATCAGCCCCAGCATTTT. Its translation: CASSQDRNQPQHF.

This chain connects TRBV5-1 to TRBJ2-1; D perhaps matches TRBD1 (6 bases). CDR3 length equals 16 residues. The V gene lost 6 bases and the J gene lost 5 bases, with 21 bases spanning the gap. Germline lookup yields CDR1 SGHRS and CDR2 YFSETQ. As DNA, the CDR3 is TGCGCCAGCAACAACGGGGTCACAGGGACGAACAATGAGCAGTTCTTC. This gives the protein CASNNGVTGTNNEQFF.

This clone occurred a few times. The CDR3 DNA sequence: TGTGCCAGCAGCTTGGCTACCGGGACAGTAAATGAAAAACTGTTTTTT. Encoded protein: CASSLATGTVNEKLFF. This rearrangement joins TRBV7-8 to TRBJ1-4; the match to TRBD1 covers 7 bases. Germline CDR1 SGHVS, CDR2 FQNEAQ. The junction had 9 bases not matched to a gene; V was cut back by 3 bases and J by 5 bases. The CDR3 runs 16 residues. Combining the CDR3 with reference TRBV7-8 and TRBJ1-4 gives the whole variable domain GAGVSQSPRYKVAKRGQDVALRCDPISGHVSLFWYQQALGQGPEFLTYFQNEAQLDKSGLPSDRFFAERPEGSVSTLKIQRTQQEDSAVYLCASSLATGTVNEKLFFGSGTQLSVL.

The chain employs TRBV15 and TRBJ1-2; D is unclear. V was cut by 0 bases and J by 0 bases, with 29 bases left in between. This CDR3 has 22 residues. The germline gives CDR1 LNHNV, CDR2 YYDKDF (reference sequence). The CDR3: CATSRDPRYHEWGAGANYGYTF. Here the CDR3 DNA reads TGTGCCACCAGCAGAGATCCCCGCTACCATGAGTGGGGTGCCGGGGCTAACTATGGCTACACCTTC. Filled out from reference TRBV15 and TRBJ1-2, the complete variable domain reads DAMVIQNPRYQVTQFGKPVTLSCSQTLNHNVMYWYQQKSSQAPKLLFHYYDKDFNNEADTPDNFQSRRPNTSFCFLDIRSPGLGDTAMYLCATSRDPRYHEWGAGANYGYTFGSGTRLTVV.

The rearrangement links TRBV19 to TRBJ2-7; 10 bases map to TRBD1. CDR3 length: 14 residues. The germline V gene encodes CDR1 LNHDA and CDR2 SQIVND (reference sequence). Trimming removed 6 bases from V and 2 bases from J; junction bases left unmatched: 4. The CDR3 loop reads CASRRTGGTYEQYF. The DNA of the CDR3 is TGTGCCAGTAGAAGGACAGGGGGAACCTACGAGCAGTACTTC.